This T cell receptor beta chain was captured by sequencing in a study of T cells expressing NK-cell markers. From germline, CDR1 is LNHDA and CDR2 SQIVND (reference sequence). The CDR3 spans 15 residues. TCRdb re-called the 5' RACE reads and catalogs CDR3 proteins one per entry, DNA excluded. The table for this sample gives 440,000 or so distinct CDR3 sequences. The source of this sequence is a woman aged 18 to 75 in good health. The source material was blood T cells: a sorted CD56 or NKG2C T cell subset, CD4+ or CD8+ T cells, or bulk PBMC T cells (not recorded which). V usage is TRBV19 and J usage is TRBJ2-2; TCRdb indicates TRBD2, and absent DNA this call remains unverified. The CDR3 region is CASSIAGGVPGELFF. Looking up the rest from reference TRBV19 and TRBJ2-2 gives the full variable domain: DGGITQSPKYLFRKEGQNVTLSCEQNLNHDAMYWYRQDPGQGLRLIYYSQIVNDFQKGDIAEGYSVSREKKESFPLTVTSAQKNPTAFYLCASSIAGGVPGELFFGEGSRLTVL.